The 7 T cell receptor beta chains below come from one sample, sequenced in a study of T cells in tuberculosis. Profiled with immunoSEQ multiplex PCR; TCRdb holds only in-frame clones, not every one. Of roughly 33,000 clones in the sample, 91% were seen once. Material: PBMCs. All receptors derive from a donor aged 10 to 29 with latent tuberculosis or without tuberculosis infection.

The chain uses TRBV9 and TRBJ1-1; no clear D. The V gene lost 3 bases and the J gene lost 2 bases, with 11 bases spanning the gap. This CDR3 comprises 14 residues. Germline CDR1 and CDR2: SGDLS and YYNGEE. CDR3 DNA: TGTGCCAGCAGCGGCAGGAACTTCAACACTGAAGCTTTCTTT. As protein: CASSGRNFNTEAFF.

CDR3 sequence: CASSLQQREQYF. The CDR3 nucleotides are TGTGCCAGCAGCTTACAGCAACGCGAGCAGTACTTC. The rearrangement joins TRBV5-6 to TRBJ2-7; D call uncertain. The germline V gene encodes CDR1 SGHDT and CDR2 YYEEEE. V lost 2 bases and J lost 6, with 9 bases in between. The CDR3 totals 12 residues.

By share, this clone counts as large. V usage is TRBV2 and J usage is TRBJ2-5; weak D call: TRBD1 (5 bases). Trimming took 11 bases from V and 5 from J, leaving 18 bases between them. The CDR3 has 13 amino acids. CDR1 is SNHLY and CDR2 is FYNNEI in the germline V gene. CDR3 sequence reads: CASGGQYGETQYF. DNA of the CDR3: TGTGCCTCCGGCGGACAATATGGGGAGACCCAGTACTTC.

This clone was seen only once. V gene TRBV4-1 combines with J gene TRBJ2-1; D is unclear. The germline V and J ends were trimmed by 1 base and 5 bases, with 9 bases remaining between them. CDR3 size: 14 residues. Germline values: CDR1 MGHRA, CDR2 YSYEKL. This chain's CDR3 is CASSQAQIHNEQFF. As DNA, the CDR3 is TGCGCCAGCAGCCAAGCTCAGATCCACAATGAGCAGTTCTTC.

CDR3 coding DNA: TGTGCCTGGAGTGTAGGGACAGGAATCCGTAGCACAGATACGCAGTATTTT. Translation gives CAWSVGTGIRSTDTQYF. V and J are TRBV30 and TRBJ2-3, with TRBD1 matching over 8 bases. The CDR3 extends over 17 amino acids. Looked up from germline, CDR1 is GTSNPN and CDR2 is SVGIG (reference sequence). V lost 0 bases and J lost 0; bases outside the gene matches: 8.

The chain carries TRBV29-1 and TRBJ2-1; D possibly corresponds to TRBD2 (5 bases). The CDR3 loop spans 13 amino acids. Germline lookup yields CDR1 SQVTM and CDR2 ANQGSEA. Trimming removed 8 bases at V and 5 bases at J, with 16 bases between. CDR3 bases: TGCAGCTCGACGAGGGTGGAAAACAATGAGCAGTTCTTC. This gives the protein CSSTRVENNEQFF.

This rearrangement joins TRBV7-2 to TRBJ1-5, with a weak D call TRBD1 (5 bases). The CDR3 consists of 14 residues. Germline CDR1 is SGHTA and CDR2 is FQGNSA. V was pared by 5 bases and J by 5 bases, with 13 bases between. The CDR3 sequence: CASSTDTLYQPQHF. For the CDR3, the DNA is TGTGCCAGCAGCACGGACACACTTTATCAGCCCCAGCATTTT.